These 20 T cell receptor beta chains were sequenced from one sample in a study of blood T cell repertoires in COVID-19. Method: immunoSEQ multiplex PCR; TCRdb's copy keeps in-frame clones and lacks some. This table holds roughly 180,000 clones, approximately 84% found once. Sequencing was carried out using peripheral blood. These TCRs come from a man in his forties who had recovered from COVID-19.

This chain links TRBV11-3 with TRBJ1-2; 12 nucleotides line up with TRBD1. Germline V gives CDR1 SGHNT, CDR2 YENEEA. The CDR3 consists of 16 residues. V trimming: 7 bases; J trimming: 0 bases; junction bases outside the gene matches: 6. The CDR3 DNA reads TGTGCCAGCACACCGGGACAGGGGGCTGCTAACTATGGCTACACCTTC. This codes for CASTPGQGAANYGYTF.

The J gene is TRBJ1-2, the V gene TRBV13; D is undetermined. Germline V gene lookup returns CDR1 PRHDT and CDR2 FYEKMQ (reference sequence). CDR3 size: 12 residues. V lost 5 bases and J 7 bases, leaving 11 bases between the germline ends. CDR3 sequence (DNA): TGTGCCAGCAGCACAGCTCTTCTTGGCTACACCTTC. It translates to CASSTALLGYTF.

The rearrangement uses TRBV15 and TRBJ2-3; D is perhaps TRBD2 (5 bases). Germline values: CDR1 LNHNV, CDR2 YYDKDF (reference sequence). The germline V and J ends were trimmed by 0 bases and 1 base, with 11 bases remaining between them. The CDR3 totals 16 residues. CDR3 protein: CATSRDVGVGTDTQYF. Here the CDR3 DNA reads TGTGCCACCAGCAGAGATGTGGGAGTAGGCACAGATACGCAGTATTTT.

The chain couples TRBV9 to TRBJ2-3; 12 bases are a match to TRBD2. This CDR3 has 15 amino acids. J lost 4 bases, V lost 2 bases, and 2 bases had no gene match. Germline V CDR1 and CDR2: SGDLS, YYNGEE. The chain's CDR3 is CASSVLAGGPDTQYF. DNA for the CDR3: TGTGCCAGCAGCGTTCTAGCGGGGGGGCCAGATACGCAGTATTTT.

Only a few counts were recorded for this clone. This chain links TRBV19 with TRBJ1-6; 8 bases match TRBD1. This CDR3 has 14 residues. The J segment lost 6 bases and the V segment lost 11 bases, leaving 9 bases of the junction unmatched. CDR1 LNHDA and CDR2 SQIVND come from the germline V gene (reference sequence). This CDR3 is CACEDRGINSPLHF. CDR3 in DNA: TGTGCCTGCGAAGACAGGGGAATTAATTCACCCCTCCACTTT.

This clone was picked up a small number of times. DNA of the CDR3: TGTGCCATCAGTGGTAGCGGCTCCTACAATGAGCAGTTCTTC. Encoded protein: CAISGSGSYNEQFF. V is TRBV10-3 and J is TRBJ2-1, with D perhaps matching TRBD2 (6 bases). The CDR3 contains 14 residues. CDR1 and CDR2 (germline): ENHRY, SYGVKD. Deletions cut 4 bases from V and 0 bases from J, with 7 bases between.

The CDR3 DNA sequence: TGTGCCAGCAGCCAAGATCTAGCGGGGGGCCGGGAGCTGTTTTTT. It encodes CASSQDLAGGRELFF. V is TRBV4-2 and J is TRBJ2-2; 11 nucleotides agree with TRBD2. The CDR3 runs 15 residues. CDR1 LGHNA and CDR2 YNFKEQ come from the germline V gene. The V and J ends lost 0 bases and 9 bases, in that order; junction bases with no gene match: 3.

This rearrangement joins TRBV6-2 or TRBV6-3 to TRBJ2-7; D not certain. The CDR3 is 14 amino acids. Trimming shortened V by 2 bases and J by 0 bases, and 8 bases separated the two germline ends. Looked up from germline, CDR1 is MNHEY and CDR2 is SVGEGT. The CDR3 coding sequence is TGTGCCAGCAGTTACGGTAGCATCTCCTACGAGCAGTACTTC. Amino acid sequence: CASSYGSISYEQYF.

The rearrangement joins TRBV19 to TRBJ2-7; TRBD2 might be the D (5 bases). Germline V gene data show CDR1 as LNHDA and CDR2 as SQIVND (reference sequence). This CDR3 comprises 16 residues. With 7 bases removed from V and 0 bases from J, the gap between germline ends came to 19 bases. Here the CDR3 reads CASTPQASDFSYEQYF. The CDR3 DNA reads TGTGCCAGTACCCCCCAGGCCTCGGACTTCTCCTACGAGCAGTACTTC. The full variable domain, its missing parts supplied by reference TRBV19 and TRBJ2-7, is DGGITQSPKYLFRKEGQNVTLSCEQNLNHDAMYWYRQDPGQGLRLIYYSQIVNDFQKGDIAEGYSVSREKKESFPLTVTSAQKNPTAFYLCASTPQASDFSYEQYFGPGTRLTVT.

In nucleotides, the CDR3 is TGCGCCAGCAGCCAAGATCTTCCTCCAGGGTCGGATGAAAAACTGTTTTTT. Its translation: CASSQDLPPGSDEKLFF. V usage is TRBV4-3 and J usage is TRBJ1-4; a possible D gene is TRBD1 (5 bases). The germline V gene encodes CDR1 LGHNA and CDR2 YSLEER. With 0 bases removed from V and 6 bases from J, the gap between germline ends came to 17 bases. This CDR3 spans 17 amino acids.

The rearrangement uses TRBV12-3 or TRBV12-4 and TRBJ2-7; 7 positions agree with TRBD1. V lost 9 bases to trimming and J lost 6 bases; unmatched junction nucleotides: 11. The CDR3 runs 13 residues. CDR3 bases: TGTGCCAGTGAAGAAGGGGGCCGGGGCGAGCAGTACTTC. Translation gives CASEEGGRGEQYF.

V gene TRBV28 combines with J gene TRBJ2-3; 8 nucleotides match TRBD1. Germline V CDR1 and CDR2: MDHEN, SYDVKM. J gave up 0 bases and V 5 bases, and 4 bases lay outside the gene matches. The CDR3 spans 15 residues. The CDR3 reads CASSEQGGSTDTQYF. Here the CDR3 DNA reads TGTGCCAGCAGTGAACAGGGGGGAAGCACAGATACGCAGTATTTT.

This clone is categorized as medium-sized (0.01 to 0.1%). V usage is TRBV6-5 and J usage is TRBJ1-1; D gene uncertain. The CDR3 consists of 11 residues. The V end was cut by 6 bases, the J end by 2 bases, with 4 bases between. Germline V gene lookup returns CDR1 MNHEY and CDR2 SVGAGI. CDR3 in amino acids: CASRSNTEAFF. CDR3 DNA sequence: TGTGCCAGCAGATCTAACACTGAAGCTTTCTTT.

The chain uses TRBV7-2 and TRBJ2-2; TRBD2 aligns across 7 bases. Germline loops: CDR1 SGHTA, CDR2 FQGNSA. The CDR3 is made up of 16 amino acids. The V gene end was trimmed by 4 bases and the J gene end by 4 bases; junction bases not matched to a gene: 9. The CDR3 coding sequence is TGTGCCAGCAGCTCCGACGGGGGGAAGATCACCGGGGAGCTGTTTTTT. It is translated as CASSSDGGKITGELFF.

V and J are TRBV4-1 and TRBJ1-2; D remains unclear. V was pared by 0 bases and J by 7 bases, with 27 bases between. From germline, CDR1 is MGHRA and CDR2 YSYEKL. The CDR3 extends over 19 amino acids. The DNA for the CDR3 is TGCGCCAGCAGCCAAGAAGTAATAGGCAAGGCGAGGGCCGTCTTTGGCTACACCTTC. This encodes CASSQEVIGKARAVFGYTF.

The chain combines TRBV27 with TRBJ1-4; D not resolved. The CDR3 length is 15 residues. V was pared by 5 bases and J by 1 base, with 11 bases between. Per the germline V gene, CDR1 is MNHEY and CDR2 is SMNVEV (reference sequence). The CDR3 coding sequence is TGTGCCAGCAGTCCAAGACTGGTAACTAATGAAAAACTGTTTTTT. Its protein product is CASSPRLVTNEKLFF.

V is TRBV15 and J is TRBJ2-3; TRBD2 agrees at 12 bases. The trim removed 5 bases at V and 3 bases at J, leaving 6 bases unmatched. Germline CDR1 is LNHNV and CDR2 is YYDKDF (reference sequence). The CDR3 runs to 16 residues. This CDR3 is CATSLSTSGSTDTQYF. Here the CDR3 DNA reads TGTGCCACCAGCCTCTCGACTAGCGGGAGTACAGATACGCAGTATTTT.

The chain combines TRBV6-2 or TRBV6-3 with TRBJ2-7, with 8 bases lining up with TRBD2. This CDR3 has 18 amino acids. J lost 0 bases, V lost 3 bases, and 13 bases had no gene match. Germline V gene sequence: CDR1 MNHEY, CDR2 SVGEGT. CDR3 sequence reads: CASSYDLRVSGTSYEQYF. CDR3 coding DNA: TGTGCCAGCAGTTATGATCTTCGGGTTAGCGGGACCTCCTACGAGCAGTACTTC.

This chain uses TRBV12-3 or TRBV12-4 with TRBJ1-2; D remains unclear. Between the trimmed V and J ends, which lost 5 bases and 7 bases, there was a span of 14 bases. There are 13 residues in the CDR3. The CDR3 DNA sequence: TGTGCCAGCAGTCCCGCGCGAGGGATTGGCTACACCTTC. Residues: CASSPARGIGYTF.

The V call is TRBV27, the J call TRBJ2-7; perhaps TRBD1 as D (5 bases). CDR3 length: 16 amino acids. The V gene lost 5 bases and the J gene lost 2 bases, with 19 bases spanning the gap. Germline V gene sequence: CDR1 MNHEY, CDR2 SMNVEV (reference sequence). CDR3 sequence reads: CASSLLIGAGPYEQYF. CDR3 nucleotide sequence: TGTGCCAGCAGTCTCCTCATAGGGGCTGGCCCCTACGAGCAGTACTTC.